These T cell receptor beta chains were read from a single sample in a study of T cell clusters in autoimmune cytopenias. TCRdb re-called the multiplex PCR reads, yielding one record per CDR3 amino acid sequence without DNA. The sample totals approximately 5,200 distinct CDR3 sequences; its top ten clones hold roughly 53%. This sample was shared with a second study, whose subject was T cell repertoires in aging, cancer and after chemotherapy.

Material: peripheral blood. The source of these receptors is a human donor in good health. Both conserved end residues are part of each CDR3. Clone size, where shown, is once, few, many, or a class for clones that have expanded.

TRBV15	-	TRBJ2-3	CATSRDPLGTDTQYF
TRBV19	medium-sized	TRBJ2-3	CASSPGTGTGTTDTQYF
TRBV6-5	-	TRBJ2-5	CATSGGALGETQYF
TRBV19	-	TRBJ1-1	CASSMPLLAEAFF
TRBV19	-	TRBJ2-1	CATRPLLAGANNEQFF
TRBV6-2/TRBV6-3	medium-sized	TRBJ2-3	CASSYLESRTDTQYF
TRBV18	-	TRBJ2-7	CASSPPWGEQYF
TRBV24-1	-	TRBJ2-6	CATSEVTSGANVLTF
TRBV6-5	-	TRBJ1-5	CASSYDTQGPQHF
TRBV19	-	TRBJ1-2	CASSFRDRTYGYTF
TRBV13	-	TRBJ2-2	CASSPGRGGGPLGTKPNTGELFF
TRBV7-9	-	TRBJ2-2	CASDETGVNTGELFF
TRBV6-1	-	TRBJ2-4	CATALEISPDIQYF
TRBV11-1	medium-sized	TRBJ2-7	CASSYTGTESYEQYF
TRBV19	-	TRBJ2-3	CASSFQGETDTQYF
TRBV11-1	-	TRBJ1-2	CASSPDSTPIYGYTF
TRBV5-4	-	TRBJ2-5	CASSSPNLIQETQYF
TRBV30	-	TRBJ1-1	CVWSGNTEAFF
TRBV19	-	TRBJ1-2	CASSPDTYGYTF